This T cell receptor beta chain is drawn from a study of T cell repertoires in cytomegalovirus infection. TCRdb re-analysed the reads in MiXCR, keeping a single row per CDR3 protein. The sample lists about 240,000 distinct CDR3 sequences, 6.5% occurring once. The CDR3 is 13 amino acids. Germline values: CDR1 SGHTA, CDR2 FQGTGA. With 4 bases removed from V and 1 base from J, the gap between germline ends came to 8 bases. This clonotype was observed at least ten times. This chain links TRBV7-3 with TRBJ2-7, with D maybe TRBD2 (5 bases). The sample was PBMCs. The clonotype comes from a human donor in good health (CMV status not recorded). Some clones in this sample may be carry-over from other donors' samples. The CDR3 reads CASSSGVSYEQYF. CDR3 sequence (DNA): TGTGCCAGCAGCTCCGGGGTATCCTACGAGCAGTACTTC.